Below are 8 T cell receptor beta chains sequenced from a single sample in a study of beta chain features in type 1 diabetes. The isolated RNA, all of it, was reverse transcribed, so expressed TCRB transcripts were what got sequenced. Assay used: immunoSEQ multiplex PCR; TCRdb lists only in-frame clones, some missing. In the table there are fewer than 250,000 clones, under 70% of which are singletons. Sequencing input: naive CD4+ T cells from blood. All receptors derive from a man under 40 in good health.

The J gene is TRBJ2-1, the V gene TRBV5-1, with 7 nucleotides matching TRBD1. Germline V gene lookup returns CDR1 SGHRS and CDR2 YFSETQ. Losses at the gene ends were 3 bases for V and 6 bases for J; bases not matched to a gene: 6. This CDR3 is built from 14 residues. CDR3 region: CASSYLEGANEQFF. In DNA form, the CDR3 reads TGCGCCAGCAGCTACTTAGAGGGGGCCAATGAGCAGTTCTTC.

The chain is built from TRBV7-9 and TRBJ2-1; D is uncertain. The V gene's germline CDR1 is SEHNR and CDR2 FQNEAQ (reference sequence). The V and J ends lost 2 bases and 4 bases respectively, with 6 bases between them. This CDR3 spans 13 amino acids. Here the CDR3 reads CASSLILYNEQFF. In DNA, the CDR3 is TGTGCCAGCAGCTTAATCCTTTACAATGAGCAGTTCTTC.

CDR3: CASSLYEGSTDTQYF. The CDR3 nucleotides read TGTGCCAGCAGCTTATACGAGGGGAGCACAGATACGCAGTATTTT. V gene TRBV7-7 combines with J gene TRBJ2-3; the D call may be TRBD1 or TRBD2 (5 bases each). The CDR3 has 15 amino acids. The germline V gene encodes CDR1 SSHAT and CDR2 FNYEAQ (reference sequence). Between the trimmed V and J ends, which lost 2 bases and 0 bases, there was a span of 9 bases.

This clone was seen a handful of times. V usage is TRBV27 and J usage is TRBJ1-1, with D perhaps matching TRBD1 (5 bases). Per germline, CDR1 MNHEY and CDR2 SMNVEV (reference sequence). The CDR3 runs to 15 residues. Trimming removed 5 bases at V and 0 bases at J, with 13 bases between. For the CDR3, the DNA is TGTGCCAGCAGTCCCAGGACACTTATGAACACTGAAGCTTTCTTT. Translated: CASSPRTLMNTEAFF.

The chain carries TRBV30 and TRBJ2-6, with 7 bases fitting TRBD1. Trimming removed 4 bases from V and 5 bases from J; junction bases left unmatched: 8. The length of the CDR3 is 15 residues. Germline lookup yields CDR1 GTSNPN and CDR2 SVGIG (reference sequence). CDR3 coding DNA: TGTGCCTGGACCCAAGGGGGCGCGAGGGCCAACGTCCTGACTTTC. The encoded protein is CAWTQGGARANVLTF.

The V call is TRBV6-5, the J call TRBJ1-1, with D unclear. V shed 2 bases and J shed 5 bases, with 9 bases lying between them. The CDR3 covers 13 residues. The germline gives CDR1 MNHEY, CDR2 SVGAGI. The DNA for the CDR3 is TGTGCCAGCAGTTACGTCACACTGACTGAAGCTTTCTTT. Protein sequence: CASSYVTLTEAFF.

This chain links TRBV15 with TRBJ1-1; no reliable D call. Per the germline V gene, CDR1 is LNHNV and CDR2 is YYDKDF (reference sequence). Trimming took 4 bases from V and 7 from J, leaving 16 bases between them. The CDR3 loop spans 14 amino acids. The CDR3 DNA follows: TGTGCCACCAGCATGATGCTCCCAATAAATGAAGCTTTCTTT. This encodes CATSMMLPINEAFF.

The chain carries TRBV14 and TRBJ1-1; D is ambiguous. Germline assignment: CDR1 SGHDN and CDR2 FVKESK. The CDR3 loop spans 15 amino acids. V dropped 1 base and J dropped 0 bases, with 9 bases sitting between them. Here the CDR3 reads CASSQVGFMNTEAFF. The CDR3 DNA sequence: TGTGCCAGCAGCCAAGTTGGTTTCATGAACACTGAAGCTTTCTTT.